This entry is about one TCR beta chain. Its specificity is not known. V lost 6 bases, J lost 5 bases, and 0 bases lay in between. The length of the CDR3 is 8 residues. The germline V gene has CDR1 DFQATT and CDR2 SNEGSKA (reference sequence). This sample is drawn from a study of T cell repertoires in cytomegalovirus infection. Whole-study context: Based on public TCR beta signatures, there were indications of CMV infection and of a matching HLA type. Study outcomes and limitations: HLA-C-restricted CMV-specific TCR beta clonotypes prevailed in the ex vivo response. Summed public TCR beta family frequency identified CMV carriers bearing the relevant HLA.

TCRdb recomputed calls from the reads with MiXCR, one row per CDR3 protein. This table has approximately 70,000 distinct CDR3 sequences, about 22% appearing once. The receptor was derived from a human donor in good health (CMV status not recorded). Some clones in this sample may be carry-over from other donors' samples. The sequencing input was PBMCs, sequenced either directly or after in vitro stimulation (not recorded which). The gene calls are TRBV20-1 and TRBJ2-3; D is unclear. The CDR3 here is CSADTQYF. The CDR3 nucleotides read TGCAGTGCAGATACGCAGTATTTT.